These T cell receptor beta chains were read from a single sample in a study of STAT3 mutations in large granular lymphocyte leukemia. TCRdb's table, derived via immunoSEQ multiplex PCR, lists solely in-frame clones and lacks some. The sample holds about 13,000 clones, roughly 90% seen once. Sample: peripheral blood mononuclear cells. The receptor source for this set is a man between 35 and 55 years old with T-cell large granular lymphocyte leukemia. Some clones in this sample may be carry-over from other donors' samples. CDR3s include the opening cysteine and the closing phenylalanine or tryptophan. A D gene is named only where the DNA matches it firmly. The size of a clone is reported for some rows only, either as once, few or many, or as a class for expanded clones.

cdr3_length d_call clone_size j_call v_call cdr3_nt cdr3_aa
15 TRBD1 . TRBJ2-2 TRBV6-1 TGTGCCAGCAGCCCGGGACAGGGAAACACCGGGGAGCTGTTTTTT CASSPGQGNTGELFF
17 . few TRBJ1-2 TRBV4-1 TGCGCCAGCAGCCAAGTGGGCCGCAGCAATTTCTTGTATGGCTACACCTTC CASSQVGRSNFLYGYTF
16 . . TRBJ1-2 TRBV5-4 TGTGCCAGCAGCTTGGGGGCCGGGGCTTCTAACTATGGCTACACCTTC CASSLGAGASNYGYTF
14 TRBD1 . TRBJ1-5 TRBV6-1 TGTGCCAGCACTACAGGGGAATTGCATCAGCCCCAGCATTTT CASTTGELHQPQHF
16 TRBD1 few TRBJ1-6 TRBV7-2 TGTGCCAGCAGGGACAGGGGGAGCTCCTATAATTCACCCCTCCACTTT CASRDRGSSYNSPLHF
14 TRBD1 . TRBJ2-7 TRBV5-1 TGCGCCAGCAGCGATGGACAGGCGCCCTACGAGCAGTACTTC CASSDGQAPYEQYF
15 . once TRBJ1-1 TRBV29-1 TGCAGCGTTGTAAGCGGGCCAACCTTGAACACTGAAGCTTTCTTT CSVVSGPTLNTEAFF
15 . . TRBJ1-5 TRBV19 TGTGCCAGTAGTTCGAGGCGAGGAGGCAATCAGCCCCAGCATTTT CASSSRRGGNQPQHF
14 . . TRBJ1-2 TRBV7-2 TGTGCCAGCAGCTTGGAATTAGCTAACTATGGCTACACCTTC CASSLELANYGYTF
17 TRBD2 . TRBJ2-1 TRBV5-1 TGCGCCAGCAGCCCTGGGACTAGCGGGGGGGTTTACAATGAGCAGTTCTTC CASSPGTSGGVYNEQFF
15 . . TRBJ1-1 TRBV10-3 TGTGCCATCAGTGAGTCGGTTATAGGGAACACTGAAGCTTTCTTT CAISESVIGNTEAFF
15 . . TRBJ2-3 TRBV27 TGTGCCAGCGGCCCCGGGACTCCTATTCCAGATACGCAGTATTTT CASGPGTPIPDTQYF
13 . . TRBJ2-4 TRBV27 TGTGCCAGCACCGGGGTAGCCAAAAACATTCAGTACTTC CASTGVAKNIQYF
15 . . TRBJ1-3 TRBV5-1 TGCGCCAGCAGCTTAGAGGGGGAGGCTGGAAACACCATATATTTT CASSLEGEAGNTIYF
13 TRBD1 . TRBJ1-2 TRBV5-1 TGCGCCAGCAGAATCGGGACAGGGCTCGGCTACACCTTC CASRIGTGLGYTF
12 . . TRBJ2-7 TRBV29-1 TGCAGCGTTGCGAGGAGCCCCTACGAGCAGTACTTC CSVARSPYEQYF
12 . . TRBJ1-1 TRBV10-3 TGTGCCATCAGTGTCGATACAACCGAAGCTTTCTTT CAISVDTTEAFF
18 . . TRBJ1-1 TRBV19 TGTGCCAGTAGTATAGGAAGGGAAGCTAGACGCATGAACACTGAAGCTTTCTTT CASSIGREARRMNTEAFF
11 . . TRBJ2-7 TRBV7-2 TGTGCCAGCAGCCAAGCCTACGAGCAGTACTTC CASSQAYEQYF
15 TRBD1 . TRBJ1-1 TRBV5-4 TGTGCCAGCAGCTTGGCGCGGACAGGGGACACTGAAGCTTTCTTT CASSLARTGDTEAFF
17 . . TRBJ2-3 TRBV7-2 TGTGCCAGCAGCTCTTCGGCGGCTGTAGCGGACACAGATACGCAGTATTTT CASSSSAAVADTDTQYF
12 . . TRBJ2-7 TRBV6-6 TGTGCCAGCAGTCAACCGGGGCTCGAGCAGTACTTC CASSQPGLEQYF
15 . . TRBJ2-2 TRBV6-6 TGTGCCAGCAGTTACGGGGACCGGAACACCGGGGAGCTGTTTTTT CASSYGDRNTGELFF
16 . . TRBJ2-7 TRBV7-9 TGTGCCAGCAGCACCGTCGGGGGGCTCCCCTCCTACGAGCAGTACTTC CASSTVGGLPSYEQYF
15 TRBD1 . TRBJ1-4 TRBV13 TGTGCCAGCAGCTCGAGCCGGGACAGTAATGAAAAACTGTTTTTT CASSSSRDSNEKLFF
18 TRBD2 once TRBJ2-5 TRBV10-3 TGTGCCATCAGTGGAAAAAGCGGGGGGGCCCGAGATCAAGAGACCCAGTACTTC CAISGKSGGARDQETQYF
12 . once TRBJ1-6 TRBV28 TGTGCCAGCAAAGCCGGAGGGTCACCCCTCCACTTT CASKAGGSPLHF
14 TRBD2 . TRBJ2-5 TRBV6-5 TGTGCCAGCAACCAGCTAGCGGAGGAAGAGACCCAGTACTTC CASNQLAEEETQYF
14 . . TRBJ2-1 TRBV5-4 TGTGCCAGCAGCCCCGGCGGACACGTCGATGAGCAGTTCTTC CASSPGGHVDEQFF